This TCR beta chain is from a study of blood T cell repertoires in COVID-19. Ages ranged from about 18 to 89 years, with residence in 24 US areas. The protocol was immunoSEQ multiplex PCR, while the TCRdb copy is restricted to in-frame clones and leaves out a portion. The sample has around 300,000 clones, around nine tenths seen once. The sequence was obtained from a woman aged 35 to 49 who had recovered from COVID-19. Sequencing was performed on PBMCs or T cells enriched from blood (not recorded which).

CDR3 loop: CASSGGGANSNQPQHF. For the CDR3, the DNA is TGTGCCAGCAGTGGAGGGGGCGCGAATAGCAATCAGCCCCAGCATTTT. The chain joins TRBV2 to TRBJ1-5; 7 nucleotides match TRBD1. The germline V gene has CDR1 SNHLY and CDR2 FYNNEI. V gave up 4 bases and J gave up 0 bases; unmatched junction bases: 6. The CDR3 runs 16 residues.